Listed below are T cell receptor beta chains from one sample, sequenced in a study of blood T cell repertoires in COVID-19. TCRdb keeps only in-frame clones here, not all; method: immunoSEQ multiplex PCR. The sample holds a few hundred thousand clones; more than 75% are singletons and the top ten take roughly 2%. The sequencing input was PBMCs or T cells enriched from blood (not recorded which). The receptors come from a man in his forties in a cohort exposed to, infected with or recovered from COVID-19 (not recorded which). Each CDR3 is given with its conserved first and last residue. D genes are given only for firm matches. A clone size is listed for some rows: how often the clone was seen (once, few, many), or a class if it is expanded.

>TRBV18|NA|TRBJ1-1|NA
TGTGCCAGCTCAGGGGGGATGAACACTGAAGCTTTCTTT
CASSGGMNTEAFF
>TRBV7-8|TRBD1|TRBJ1-6|NA
TGTGCCAGCAGCTTAGATACAGGGGTGGTTTCACCCCTCCACTTT
CASSLDTGVVSPLHF
>TRBV7-9|TRBD1|TRBJ1-4|NA
TGTGCCAGCAGCCCCACCGGACAGGGGGCTCGCACTAATGAAAAACTGTTTTTT
CASSPTGQGARTNEKLFF
>TRBV7-9|NA|TRBJ1-4|NA
TGTGCCAGCAGCTTAGACAGGGACGTTGAAAAACTGTTTTTT
CASSLDRDVEKLFF
>TRBV6-6|TRBD2|TRBJ2-2|NA
TGTGCCAGCAGTCTGGGACTAGCGGGAGCGGTGGCCGGGGAGCTGTTTTTT
CASSLGLAGAVAGELFF
>TRBV28|NA|TRBJ2-1|NA
TGTGCCAGCAGTATACCGGGACTTAACAATGAGCAGTTCTTC
CASSIPGLNNEQFF
>TRBV18|TRBD1|TRBJ2-7|NA
TGTGCCAGCTCAGGGACAGGGGGCGCGGAGGGCGCCTACGAGCAGTACTTC
CASSGTGGAEGAYEQYF
>TRBV4-1|NA|TRBJ1-5|NA
TGCGCCAGCAGCCCCCGGAGGGATAGCAATCAGCCCCAGCATTTT
CASSPRRDSNQPQHF
>TRBV19|NA|TRBJ2-3|NA
TGTGCCAGTAGTATAGCGGGTACAGATACGCAGTATTTT
CASSIAGTDTQYF
>TRBV10-1|TRBD1|TRBJ1-4|NA
TGCGCCAGCGGGACAGGGGCCGGTAAGATTAATGAAAAACTGTTTTTT
CASGTGAGKINEKLFF
>TRBV10-2|NA|TRBJ1-2|once
TGCGCCAGCAGTGAATCAGGGTTGGGAGGTGGCTACACCTTC
CASSESGLGGGYTF
>TRBV19|TRBD2|TRBJ2-5|NA
TGTGCCAGTAGTCGGTCTAGCGGAAACCAGTACTTC
CASSRSSGNQYF
>TRBV24-1|NA|TRBJ1-5|NA
TGTGCCACCAGTGAAAGTTACAGGGATCAGCCCCAGCATTTT
CATSESYRDQPQHF
>TRBV6-1|NA|TRBJ2-5|NA
TGTGCCAGCAGTGAAACTTGGGCAGCCTTGAGGACCCAGTACTTC
CASSETWAALRTQYF
>TRBV6-5|NA|TRBJ1-6|NA
TGTGCCAGCAGGGGAGAGAATTCACCCCTCCACTTT
CASRGENSPLHF
>TRBV7-2|TRBD2|TRBJ2-5|NA
TGTGCCAGCAGTCTTAGCGGGGTCCAAGAGACCCAGTACTTC
CASSLSGVQETQYF
>TRBV7-2|TRBD1|TRBJ1-1|once
TGTGCCAGCAGTAGGCAGAGGGGGCAGTTTGAAGCTTTCTTT
CASSRQRGQFEAFF
>TRBV18|NA|TRBJ1-4|NA
TGTGCCAGCTCACTCGTCGGAACTAATGAAAAACTGTTTTTT
CASSLVGTNEKLFF
>TRBV21-1|NA|TRBJ2-1|NA
TGTGCCAGCAGCAAATTCTCCCGGGAAGACTTCTACAATGAGCAGTTCTTC
CASSKFSREDFYNEQFF
>TRBV10-3|NA|TRBJ1-1|NA
TGTGCCATCAGTGAGGCTGGGAGTGAAGCTTTCTTT
CAISEAGSEAFF
>TRBV19|NA|TRBJ2-6|NA
TGTGCCACCTCGACTTCCGACGTTCCTGGGGCCAACGTCCTGACTTTC
CATSTSDVPGANVLTF
>TRBV6-2/TRBV6-3|NA|TRBJ1-1|NA
TGTGCCAGCAGTTACGGGGGGACGCCTGGGGCGAACACTGAAGCTTTCTTT
CASSYGGTPGANTEAFF
>TRBV28|NA|TRBJ2-3|NA
TGTGCCAGCAACTCCCGGCGGGCGCCGAGCACAGATACGCAGTATTTT
CASNSRRAPSTDTQYF
>TRBV7-9|TRBD2|TRBJ2-1|NA
TGTGCCAGCAGTAAACTAGCGGGAGCATACAATGAGCAGTTCTTC
CASSKLAGAYNEQFF
>TRBV18|TRBD2|TRBJ2-7|NA
TGTGCCAGCTCACCACGACCGGGACTAGCGGACCGTCGCCGGAACGAGCAGTACTTC
CASSPRPGLADRRRNEQYF
>TRBV5-5|NA|TRBJ2-7|NA
TGTGCCAGCAGCTGGGGACCGACAGGCCGCTACGAGCAGTACTTC
CASSWGPTGRYEQYF
>TRBV27|TRBD1|TRBJ1-2|NA
TGTGCCAGCAGTTTCCTGTGGACAGGGGGCAACTATGGCTACACCTTC
CASSFLWTGGNYGYTF
>TRBV18|NA|TRBJ1-4|NA
TGTGCCAGCACGTCGAGCGGGGATGAAAAACTGTTTTTT
CASTSSGDEKLFF
>TRBV7-9|NA|TRBJ1-5|once
TGTGCCAGCAGCTTAAAGCCAGGATGGGCCGATCAGCCCCAGCATTTT
CASSLKPGWADQPQHF